Described below is a single T cell receptor (beta chain) sequence and its context. Its cognate antigen is unknown. This record belongs to a study of radiotherapy plus CTLA-4 blockade in lung cancer. It was focal radiation plus CTLA-4 blockade with ipilimumab that patients with chemo-refractory metastatic non-small-cell lung cancer received. The germline V gene encodes CDR1 SNHLY and CDR2 FYNNEI. The CDR3 length is 15 residues. Trimming left V 7 bases short and J 3 bases short, with 15 bases between. Whole-study findings and limits: Radiotherapy was combined with ipilimumab, and tumor-derived TCR clones then expanded in blood. The authors reported that early blood T cell clone dynamics, with interferon-beta, best predicted response.

The data were produced by immunoSEQ multiplex PCR, yet TCRdb's version contains in-frame clones alone and is incomplete. This repertoire shows tens of thousands of clones, 75% to 90% found once; its top ten account for about 26%. The source material was peripheral blood, sampled from a patient treated with radiotherapy plus ipilimumab. The rearrangement links TRBV2 to TRBJ1-4; D perhaps matches TRBD1 (6 bases). The clonotype comes from a human donor with non-small cell lung cancer that progressed on radiotherapy plus ipilimumab. This chain's CDR3 is CASKVLGQSNEKLFF. The CDR3 DNA reads TGTGCCAGCAAGGTCCTAGGACAGTCTAATGAAAAACTGTTTTTT. Based on the CDR3 plus reference TRBV2 and TRBJ1-4, the full variable domain is EPEVTQTPSHQVTQMGQEVILRCVPISNHLYFYWYRQILGQKVEFLVSFYNNEISEKSEIFDDQFSVERPDGSNFTLKIRSTKLEDSAMYFCASKVLGQSNEKLFFGSGTQLSVL.